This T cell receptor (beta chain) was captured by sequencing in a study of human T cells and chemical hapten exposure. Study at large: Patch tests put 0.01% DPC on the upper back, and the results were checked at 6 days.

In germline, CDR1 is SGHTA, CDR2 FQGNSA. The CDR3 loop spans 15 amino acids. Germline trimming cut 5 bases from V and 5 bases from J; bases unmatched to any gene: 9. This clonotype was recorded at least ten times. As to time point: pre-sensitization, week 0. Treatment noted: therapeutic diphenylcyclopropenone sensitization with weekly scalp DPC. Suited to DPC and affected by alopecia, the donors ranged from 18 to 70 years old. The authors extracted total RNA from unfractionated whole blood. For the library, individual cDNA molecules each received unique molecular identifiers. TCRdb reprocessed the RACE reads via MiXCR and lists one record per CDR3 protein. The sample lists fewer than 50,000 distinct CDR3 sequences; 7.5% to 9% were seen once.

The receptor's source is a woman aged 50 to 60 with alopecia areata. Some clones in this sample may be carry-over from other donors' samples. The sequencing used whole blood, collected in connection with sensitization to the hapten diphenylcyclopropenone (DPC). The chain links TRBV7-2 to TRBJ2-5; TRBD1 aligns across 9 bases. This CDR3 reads CASSLDRGRLETQYF. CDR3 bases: TGTGCCAGCAGCCTGGACAGGGGACGTTTGGAGACCCAGTACTTC. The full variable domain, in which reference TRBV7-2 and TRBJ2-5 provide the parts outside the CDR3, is GAGVSQSPSNKVTEKGKDVELRCDPISGHTALYWYRQSLGQGLEFLIYFQGNSAPDKSGLPSDRFSAERTGGSVSTLTIQRTQQEDSAVYLCASSLDRGRLETQYFGPGTRLLVL.